This TCR beta chain was found in a study of blood T cell repertoires in COVID-19. Study overall: Samples representing acute and convalescent COVID-19 were sourced from the United States, Italy and Spain.

This clone has more than one count but fewer than ten. This CDR3 comprises 13 residues. CDR1 is SNHLY, CDR2 FYNNEI, per germline. V was shortened by 6 bases and J by 2 bases, with 8 bases between the two germline ends. As processed by the authors: Researchers report that nucleated cell counts were estimated from reference gene primer amplification. Sequencing was performed with immunoSEQ multiplex PCR; in TCRdb, only in-frame clones are kept and a portion is missing. Clone size and V and J calls were adopted from that table, with D and trimming inferred from the DNA. The sample holds about 170,000 clones, around 83% seen once. Two consecutive negative NP/OP PCR tests, clearance, or resolved symptoms defined Cohort 3 recovery.

This receptor was identified in a man aged 50 to 59 who had recovered from COVID-19. This chain links TRBV2 with TRBJ1-3; D uncertain. Input material: PBMCs or T cells enriched from blood (not recorded which). In nucleotides, the CDR3 is TGTGCCAGCAGCACTAGTACTGGAAACACCATATATTTT. Translating gives CASSTSTGNTIYF. Drawing the rest from reference TRBV2 and TRBJ1-3, the complete variable domain is EPEVTQTPSHQVTQMGQEVILRCVPISNHLYFYWYRQILGQKVEFLVSFYNNEISEKSEIFDDQFSVERPDGSNFTLKIRSTKLEDSAMYFCASSTSTGNTIYFGEGSWLTVV.